The present entry profiles one T cell receptor beta chain with its context. Profiled with immunoSEQ multiplex PCR; TCRdb holds only in-frame clones, not every one. Of some 100,000 clones in the sample, over 70% are singletons; the top ten hold more than 5.5%. V lost 8 bases and J lost 4, with 14 bases in between. The CDR3 totals 13 residues. Germline-derived CDR1 and CDR2 are LNHDA and SQIVND (reference sequence). The data originate from a study of identifying expanded T cells in peripheral blood. The chain recombines TRBV19 with TRBJ1-2; TRBD1 is a possible D gene (5 bases). The sequence came from a person aged 18 to 75 in good health. The source material was blood. The CDR3 DNA sequence: TGTGCCAGTCACCCTGGGGGGAGCTATGGCTACACCTTC. Protein sequence: CASHPGGSYGYTF.